This is a list of T cell receptor beta chains from one sample in a study of human T cells and chemical hapten exposure. TCRdb itself ran the RACE reads through MiXCR, one entry per CDR3 protein. This table holds 300,000 to 450,000 distinct CDR3 sequences, more than 4.5% found once. The sequencing here drew on whole blood, taken in connection with sensitization to the hapten diphenylcyclopropenone (DPC). The source of these receptors is a woman aged 45-59 years with alopecia areata. Some clones in this sample may be carry-over from other donors' samples. Both conserved end residues are part of each CDR3. Not every row has a clone size; where given, it reads once, few, many or a size class.

abundance,v_gene,len,CDR3aa
few,TRBV11-1,18,CASSFRAGGKSSYNEQFF
few,TRBV5-1,15,CASSLSGTQEETQYF
many,TRBV7-2,14,CASSLTGDRHGYTF
many,TRBV10-3,16,CAIMASGRSGANVLTF
few,TRBV25-1,14,CASSDRRTQETQYF
many,TRBV7-2,15,CASSLGGGPNYGYTF
many,TRBV5-1,14,CASSWETPNTEAFF
many,TRBV9,16,CASSPGTSGAYNEQFF
many,TRBV6-1,15,CASSLPPGGNQPQHF
few,TRBV19,17,CASSSPLRDTTSYEQYF
many,TRBV11-2,16,CASSLEFVTSTDTQYF
many,TRBV12-5,18,CASGLVIIRRGADQPQHF
few,TRBV7-8,12,CASSQPDQPQHF
-,TRBV10-3,13,CAIGRGKEVGQFF
many,TRBV15,16,CATSPLPGTEDQPQHF
few,TRBV2,14,CASSGAAGNQPQHF
-,TRBV30,13,CAWSVGRVTEAFF
many,TRBV10-1,15,CASTPGLAGGETQYF
few,TRBV5-1,16,CASSLSATSGANVLTF
few,TRBV5-1,14,CASSTTGKNTEAFF
many,TRBV29-1,13,CSVEVAALYGYTF
many,TRBV27,13,CASSRRDTDTQYF
few,TRBV2,15,CASSGGQGNHYGYTF
-,TRBV4-2,15,CASSQLTGSNSPLHF
many,TRBV19,17,CASSISGPATNDGKLFF
few,TRBV28,14,CASSLYWGAGMQYF
many,TRBV7-2,15,CASSPRLAGVDTQYF
many,TRBV4-1,16,CASSQRTVPGANVLTF
many,TRBV7-6,16,CASSLFGLATQETQYF
many,TRBV6-2/TRBV6-3,13,CASSPPSADTQYF
many,TRBV2,16,CASSVKGASSGNTIYF
-,TRBV12-3/TRBV12-4,19,CASSPLGTGGQLIKRTQYF
-,TRBV7-2,15,CASSATLAGGAGYTF
many,TRBV3-1,15,CASRTTGVRHNEQFF
many,TRBV5-6,15,CASSPGGLGANVLTF
many,TRBV5-1,13,CASSSPLDAEAFF
-,TRBV6-5,16,CASSYSWTGYNYGYTF